This TCR beta chain originates from a study of blood T cell repertoires in COVID-19. Across the whole study: Samples of COVID-19 (acute and convalescent) were obtained from the United States, Italy and Spain. Sources were T cells, B-cell-depleted T cells, or PBMCs; the material itself was cDNA or gDNA.

As originally analysed: From reference gene primer amplification, estimates of nucleated cell counts were derived. Clones were sequenced by immunoSEQ multiplex PCR, and TCRdb holds only the in-frame ones, with some missing. Clone size and the V and J calls come from that table; the DNA yielded D and trimming. The table lists about 140,000 clones, roughly 80% of them singletons. The clonotype was recovered from a middle-aged man with active or convalescent COVID-19. Sequencing was carried out using peripheral blood.

In DNA form, the CDR3 reads TGTGCCAGCGAGCAGGGTTGGGTCACCGGGGAGCTGTTTTTT. Translating it yields CASEQGWVTGELFF. The V gene is TRBV6-5, the J gene TRBJ2-2, with a possible D match to TRBD1 (5 bases). The CDR3 has 14 amino acids. The V end lost 8 bases, the J end lost 4 bases, and 14 bases lay between the germline ends. The germline V gene encodes CDR1 MNHEY and CDR2 SVGAGI.